These 4 T cell receptor beta chains share one sample of origin, sequenced in a study of blood T cells in healthy people across ages. For the second PCR, which ran for about 6 to 11 cycles, a sample-barcoded 5' primer and a J-beta primer mix were used. TCRdb analysed the 5' RACE reads with MiXCR anew, one entry per CDR3 protein. The data hold 780,000 or so distinct CDR3 sequences, with about 53% observed a single time. Sequences were obtained from blood. The receptor set was obtained from an elderly man in good health.

This clonotype was recorded a few times. The chain has TRBV20-1 and TRBJ2-1, with a possible D match to TRBD1 (6 bases). The CDR3 runs to 15 residues. CDR1 and CDR2 from the germline V gene are DFQATT and SNEGSKA (reference sequence). With 1 base removed from V and 3 bases from J, the gap between germline ends came to 13 bases. The CDR3 DNA sequence: TGCAGTGCTAGAGGGGTCAGGGGCCACTACAATGAGCAGTTCTTC. Protein product: CSARGVRGHYNEQFF.

This clonotype was picked up a small number of times. V usage is TRBV20-1 and J usage is TRBJ2-5; 9 positions agree with TRBD2. CDR3 length: 15 residues. Germline CDR1 DFQATT, CDR2 SNEGSKA (reference sequence). V trimming: 4 bases; J trimming: 4 bases; junction bases outside the gene matches: 10. In nucleotides, the CDR3 is TGCAGTGCTAATAGCGGGAGATCGCCGGCAGAGACCCAGTACTTC. Translating gives CSANSGRSPAETQYF.

Only a few counts were recorded for this clonotype. The chain has TRBV5-1 and TRBJ2-3; D unclear. V lost 0 bases and J lost 0, with 5 bases in between. Germline loops: CDR1 SGHRS, CDR2 YFSETQ. The CDR3 is made up of 14 amino acids. The CDR3: CASSLGRSTDTQYF. The CDR3 coding sequence is TGCGCCAGCAGCTTGGGCCGAAGCACAGATACGCAGTATTTT.

This clonotype was detected only a few times. The chain is built from TRBV5-1 and TRBJ1-6; 11 bases align to TRBD1. Germline lookup yields CDR1 SGHRS and CDR2 YFSETQ. This CDR3 has 17 amino acids. V gave up 4 bases and J gave up 8 bases; unmatched junction bases: 11. The CDR3 DNA is TGCGCCAGCAGCACACGGACAGGGGGCTTTGGTGATTCACCCCTCCACTTT. Residues: CASSTRTGGFGDSPLHF.